This T cell receptor (beta chain) was recovered during a study of T cell repertoires in cytomegalovirus infection. This clonotype was found a few times. The antigen is not known. The junction had 12 bases not matched to a gene; V was cut back by 4 bases and J by 1 base. Germline V gene data show CDR1 as SGHDT and CDR2 as YYEEEE. This CDR3 region has 17 residues. MiXCR was run by TCRdb on the reads, yielding one entry per CDR3 protein. Among about 890,000 distinct CDR3 sequences listed, approximately 33% were seen once. V usage is TRBV5-6 and J usage is TRBJ2-5; 8 bases are shared with TRBD2. This clonotype was obtained from a human donor in good health (CMV status not recorded). Some clones in this sample may be carry-over from other donors' samples. Sequencing used cultured CD8+ T cells from PBMCs, obtained from culture after CMV antigen stimulation. DNA of the CDR3: TGTGCCAGCAGCCAGTACCCCAGCGGGGGAACCCAAGAGACCCAGTACTTC. Protein sequence: CASSQYPSGGTQETQYF.